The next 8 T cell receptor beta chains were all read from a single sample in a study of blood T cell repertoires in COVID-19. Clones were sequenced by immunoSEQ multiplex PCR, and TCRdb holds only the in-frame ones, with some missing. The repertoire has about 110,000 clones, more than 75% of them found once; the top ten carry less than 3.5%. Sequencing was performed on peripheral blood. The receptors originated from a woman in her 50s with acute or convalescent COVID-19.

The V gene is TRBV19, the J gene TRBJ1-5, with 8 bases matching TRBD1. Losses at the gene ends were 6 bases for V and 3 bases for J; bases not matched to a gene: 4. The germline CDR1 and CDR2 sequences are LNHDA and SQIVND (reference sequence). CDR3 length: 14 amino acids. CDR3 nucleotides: TGTGCCAGTAGGGACAGGGAAGTCAATCAGCCCCAGCATTTT. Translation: CASRDREVNQPQHF.

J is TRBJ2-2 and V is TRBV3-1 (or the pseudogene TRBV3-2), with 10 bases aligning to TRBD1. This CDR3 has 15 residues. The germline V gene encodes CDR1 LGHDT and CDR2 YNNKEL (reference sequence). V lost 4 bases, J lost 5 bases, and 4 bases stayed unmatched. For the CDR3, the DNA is TGTGCCAGCAGCCCCCGGGACAGGGGAACCGGGGAGCTGTTTTTT. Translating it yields CASSPRDRGTGELFF.

The CDR3 is CASSNVLAAYNEQFF. CDR3 nucleotides: TGTGCCAGCAGCAACGTACTAGCCGCCTACAATGAGCAGTTCTTC. J is TRBJ2-1 and V is TRBV7-9; possible D gene TRBD2, 6 bases. This CDR3 contains 15 residues. Per the germline V gene, CDR1 is SEHNR and CDR2 is FQNEAQ (reference sequence). V was shortened by 5 bases and J by 2 bases, with 13 bases between the two germline ends.

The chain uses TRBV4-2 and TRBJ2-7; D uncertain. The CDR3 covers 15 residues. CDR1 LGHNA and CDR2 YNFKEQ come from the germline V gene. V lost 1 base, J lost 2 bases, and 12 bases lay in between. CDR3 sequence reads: CASSQGGTVAYEQYF. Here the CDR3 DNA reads TGTGCCAGCAGCCAAGGAGGCACTGTAGCCTACGAGCAGTACTTC.

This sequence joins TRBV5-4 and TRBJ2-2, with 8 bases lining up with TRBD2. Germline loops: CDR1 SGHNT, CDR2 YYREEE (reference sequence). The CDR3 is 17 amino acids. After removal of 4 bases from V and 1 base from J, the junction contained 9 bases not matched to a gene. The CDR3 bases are TGTGCCAGCAGCGCCCGTCCCGGGAGGGGGAACACCGGGGAGCTGTTTTTT. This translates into CASSARPGRGNTGELFF.

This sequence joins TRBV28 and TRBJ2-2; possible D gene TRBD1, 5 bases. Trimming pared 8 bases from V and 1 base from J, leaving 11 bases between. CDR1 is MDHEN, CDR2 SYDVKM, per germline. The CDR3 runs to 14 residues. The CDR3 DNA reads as TGTGCCAGCCGAGCCCAGGGGAACACCGGGGAGCTGTTTTTT. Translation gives CASRAQGNTGELFF.

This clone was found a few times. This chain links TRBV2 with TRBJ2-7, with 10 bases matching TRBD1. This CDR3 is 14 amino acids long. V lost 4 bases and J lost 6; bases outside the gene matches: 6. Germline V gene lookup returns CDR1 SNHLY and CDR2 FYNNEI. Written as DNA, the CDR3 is TGTGCCAGCAGTGGACAGGGGGCTTTAGGCGAGCAGTACTTC. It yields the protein CASSGQGALGEQYF.

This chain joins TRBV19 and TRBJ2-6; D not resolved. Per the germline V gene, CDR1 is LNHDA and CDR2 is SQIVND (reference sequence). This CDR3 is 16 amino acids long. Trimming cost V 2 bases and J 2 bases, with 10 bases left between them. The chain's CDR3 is CASSISSGAGANVLTF. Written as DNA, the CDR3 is TGTGCCAGTAGTATATCTTCCGGTGCTGGGGCCAACGTCCTGACTTTC.